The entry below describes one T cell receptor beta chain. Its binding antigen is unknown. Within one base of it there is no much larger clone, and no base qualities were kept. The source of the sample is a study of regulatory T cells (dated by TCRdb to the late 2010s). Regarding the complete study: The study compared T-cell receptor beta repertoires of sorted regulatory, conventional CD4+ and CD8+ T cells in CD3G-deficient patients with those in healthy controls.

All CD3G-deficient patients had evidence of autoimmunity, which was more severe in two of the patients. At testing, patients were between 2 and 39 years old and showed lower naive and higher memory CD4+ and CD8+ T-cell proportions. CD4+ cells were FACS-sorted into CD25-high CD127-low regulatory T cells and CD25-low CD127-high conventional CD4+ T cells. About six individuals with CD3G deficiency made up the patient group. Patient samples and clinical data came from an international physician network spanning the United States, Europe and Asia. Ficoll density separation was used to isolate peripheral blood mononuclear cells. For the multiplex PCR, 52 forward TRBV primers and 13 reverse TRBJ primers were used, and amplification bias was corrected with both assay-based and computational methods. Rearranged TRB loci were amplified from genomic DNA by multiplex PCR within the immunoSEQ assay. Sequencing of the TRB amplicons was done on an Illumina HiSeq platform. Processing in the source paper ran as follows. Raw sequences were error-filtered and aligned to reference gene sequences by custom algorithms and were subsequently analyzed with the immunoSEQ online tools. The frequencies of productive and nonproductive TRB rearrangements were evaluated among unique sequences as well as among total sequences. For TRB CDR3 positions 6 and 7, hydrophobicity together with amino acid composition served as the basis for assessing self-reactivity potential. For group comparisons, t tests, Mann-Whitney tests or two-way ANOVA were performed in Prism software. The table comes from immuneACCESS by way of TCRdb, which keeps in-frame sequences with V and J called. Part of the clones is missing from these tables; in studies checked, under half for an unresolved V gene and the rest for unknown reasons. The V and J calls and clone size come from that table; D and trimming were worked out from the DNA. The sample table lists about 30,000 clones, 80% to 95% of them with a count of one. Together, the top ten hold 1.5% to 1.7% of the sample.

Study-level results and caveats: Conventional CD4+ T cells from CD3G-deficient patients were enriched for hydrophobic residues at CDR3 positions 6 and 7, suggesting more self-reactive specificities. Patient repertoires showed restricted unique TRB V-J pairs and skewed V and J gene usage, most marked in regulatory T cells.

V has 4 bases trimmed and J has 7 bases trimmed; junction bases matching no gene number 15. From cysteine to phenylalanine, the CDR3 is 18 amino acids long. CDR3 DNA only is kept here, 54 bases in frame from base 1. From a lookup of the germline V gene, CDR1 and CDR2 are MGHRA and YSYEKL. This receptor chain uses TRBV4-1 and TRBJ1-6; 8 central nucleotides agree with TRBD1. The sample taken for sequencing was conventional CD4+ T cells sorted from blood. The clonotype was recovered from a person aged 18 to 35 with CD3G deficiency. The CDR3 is CASSPLFADRVPNSPLHF. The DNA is TGCGCCAGCAGCCCCCTCTTCGCGGACAGGGTACCCAATTCACCCCTCCACTTT.